This entry describes one T cell receptor (beta chain). Its antigen is not known. Primers for the PCR totalled 60 Vbeta and 13 Jbeta. As processed by the authors: As a later analysis found, there were 82 million or so unique TCR beta chains, of which roughly 11 million were shared. Repertoires were generated with immunoSEQ multiplex PCR, while TCRdb's copy carries only in-frame clones and drops some. The DNA gave D and trimming, while V, J and clone size come from that table. The sample gives 120,000 to 150,000 clones, 65% to 75% of which show up once; around 4% is in the top ten. This sample stems from a study of cytomegalovirus exposure and HLA in healthy donors. Whole-study findings and limits: Apart from CMV serostatus, no immune exposure information was available. The analysis excluded some indistinguishable V segments, including TRBV6-2 and TRBV6-3.

The CDR3 sequence is 16 residues long. V gave up 7 bases and J gave up 0 bases; unmatched junction bases: 10. Germline V gives CDR1 MDHEN, CDR2 SYDVKM. This chain uses TRBV28 with TRBJ2-3; 7 nucleotides match TRBD1. The clonotype comes from a man in his 60s in good health and CMV-seronegative. The sequencing input was PBMCs. As DNA, the CDR3 is TGTGCCAGCACTTCCGGAAAGGGACAGAGCACAGATACGCAGTATTTT. The encoded protein is CASTSGKGQSTDTQYF. Full variable domain (remainder filled in from reference TRBV28 and TRBJ2-3): DVKVTQSSRYLVKRTGEKVFLECVQDMDHENMFWYRQDPGLGLRLIYFSYDVKMKEKGDIPEGYSVSREKKERFSLILESASTNQTSMYLCASTSGKGQSTDTQYFGPGTRLTVL.